This T cell receptor beta chain appears in the sequencing data of a study of T cells in localized non-small cell lung cancer. Repertoires were generated with immunoSEQ multiplex PCR, while TCRdb's copy carries only in-frame clones and drops some. The repertoire holds roughly 48,000 clones, with 60% to 80% as singletons. General observations from the study: Longer overall survival was seen with higher T cell density measured in blood. Because only a single region of the tumor was sequenced, heterogeneity remains possible.

The length of the CDR3 is 13 residues. CDR1 and CDR2 from the germline V gene are SQVTM and ANQGSEA. Losses at the gene ends were 6 bases for V and 3 bases for J; bases not matched to a gene: 5. In the case of this clone: Its specificity is unknown.

This clonotype was sampled from a man between 40 and 70 years old with stage I squamous cell lung carcinoma. The rearrangement joins TRBV29-1 to TRBJ2-1; 7 nucleotides match TRBD1. The sequenced sample was peripheral blood, obtained before any cancer treatment. CDR3 in amino acids: CSVGQVFYNEQFF. The CDR3 nucleotides are TGCAGCGTCGGACAGGTTTTCTACAATGAGCAGTTCTTC.